The present T cell receptor (beta chain) was sequenced within a study of blood T cell repertoires in COVID-19. Study background: From T cells, B-cell-depleted T cells, or PBMCs came the material, which was cDNA or gDNA.

Enrolled through a virtual design, the participants were between roughly 18 and 90 years of age and came from about two dozen US areas. Participants had their cohort set by participant-reported clinical history. A remark on this clone: Other nucleotide sequences from this sample produce the same CDR3.

Here immunoSEQ multiplex PCR was the method, and the copy in TCRdb shows in-frame clones only, minus some. The sample lists 300,000 to 500,000 clones, approximately 91% occurring once. Germline V gene sequence: CDR1 KGHSH, CDR2 LQKENI. The CDR3 covers 15 residues. V shed 3 bases, J shed 4 bases, and the junction held 7 bases outside the gene matches. The chain has TRBV18 and TRBJ2-3, with 7 positions matching TRBD2. The sequence came from a woman aged 40 to 50 with acute COVID-19. Sample: PBMCs or T cells enriched from blood (not recorded which). In DNA, the CDR3 is TGTGCCAGCTCACCCATAGCGGGCCGGGCAGATACGCAGTATTTT. Amino acids: CASSPIAGRADTQYF.